This is a list of T cell receptor beta chains from one sample in a study of vaccination and CD4 T cells after COVID-19. These receptors' antigens are unknown. Using its own MiXCR run on the PCR reads, TCRdb lists one record per CDR3 protein. The table lists 8,500 to 9,000 distinct CDR3 sequences, approximately 56% of them singletons. The sample here was cultured CD4+ T cells from blood, taken after SARS-CoV-2 vaccination. The receptors were gathered from a human donor with COVID-19. Both conserved end residues are part of each CDR3. Fields, in order: V gene, clone size, J gene, D gene, CDR3 protein, CDR3 DNA. The D gene is left open where the match is weak. Expanded clones get a size class; other rows say once, few or many, or leave the size out.

V: TRBV25-1; size: -; J: TRBJ2-3; D: -; CDR3: CASRKEGTDTQYF; DNA: TGTGCCAGCAGAAAAGAAGGAACAGATACGCAGTATTTT
V: TRBV6-1; size: -; J: TRBJ1-5; D: -; CDR3: CASSPDRAHGQPQHF; DNA: TGTGCCAGCAGTCCCGACAGAGCGCATGGTCAGCCCCAGCATTTT
V: TRBV7-2; size: -; J: TRBJ1-5; D: TRBD1; CDR3: CASSLNAGGGPQHF; DNA: TGTGCCAGCAGCCTAAATGCAGGGGGCGGGCCCCAGCATTTT
V: TRBV27; size: few; J: TRBJ1-2; D: -; CDR3: CASRIQGRGVLGGYTF; DNA: TGTGCCAGCAGAATCCAAGGCAGGGGTGTCCTTGGGGGCTACACCTTC
V: TRBV7-6; size: -; J: TRBJ2-3; D: TRBD2; CDR3: CASSSGLAGGGSTDTQYF; DNA: TGTGCCAGCAGCTCGGGACTAGCGGGGGGCGGTAGCACAGATACGCAGTATTTT
V: TRBV6-5; size: -; J: TRBJ1-2; D: -; CDR3: CASSYGPHMDNYGYTF; DNA: TGTGCCAGCAGTTACGGACCACACATGGATAACTATGGCTACACCTTC
V: TRBV25-1; size: once; J: TRBJ2-5; D: TRBD2; CDR3: CASELAGGRETQYF; DNA: TGTGCCAGCGAGCTAGCGGGGGGGCGGGAGACCCAGTACTTC
V: TRBV30; size: -; J: TRBJ1-5; D: -; CDR3: CAWGVGVGQPQHF; DNA: TGTGCCTGGGGAGTCGGGGTCGGTCAGCCCCAGCATTTT
V: TRBV7-9; size: -; J: TRBJ1-2; D: -; CDR3: CASSPPTYGYTF; DNA: TGTGCCAGCAGCCCGCCGACCTATGGCTACACCTTC
V: TRBV6-1; size: once; J: TRBJ1-2; D: -; CDR3: CASSESGGLAGYTF; DNA: TGTGCCAGCAGTGAATCGGGGGGCCTGGCTGGCTACACCTTC
V: TRBV7-8; size: -; J: TRBJ2-7; D: -; CDR3: CASSRDRRDYEQYF; DNA: TGTGCCAGCAGCAGAGATAGACGAGACTACGAGCAGTACTTC
V: TRBV6-4; size: -; J: TRBJ1-6; D: -; CDR3: CASSVRPGVNSPLHF; DNA: TGTGCCAGCAGCGTTAGACCGGGTGTTAATTCACCCCTCCACTTT
V: TRBV7-2; size: -; J: TRBJ2-1; D: TRBD2; CDR3: CASSLGGGAVENEQFF; DNA: TGTGCCAGCAGCTTAGGCGGGGGGGCCGTTGAAAATGAGCAGTTCTTC
V: TRBV7-2; size: -; J: TRBJ1-5; D: -; CDR3: CASSLDTGPGNQPQHF; DNA: TGTGCCAGCAGCTTAGACACGGGGCCGGGCAATCAGCCCCAGCATTTT
V: TRBV4-1; size: -; J: TRBJ1-2; D: -; CDR3: CASSHLGRAEGYTF; DNA: TGCGCCAGCAGCCATCTCGGCAGGGCGGAAGGCTACACCTTC
V: TRBV6-5; size: -; J: TRBJ2-7; D: TRBD2; CDR3: CASSYGPTSGSYEQYF; DNA: TGTGCCAGCAGTTATGGGCCCACTAGCGGGTCCTACGAGCAGTACTTC
V: TRBV6-1; size: -; J: TRBJ2-7; D: TRBD1; CDR3: CASSLDRDRVPYEQYF; DNA: TGTGCCAGCAGTCTCGACCGGGACAGGGTACCCTACGAGCAGTACTTC
V: TRBV6-5; size: -; J: TRBJ2-3; D: TRBD2; CDR3: CASSSRAGGGTDTQYF; DNA: TGTGCCAGCAGTTCCCGAGCGGGGGGAGGCACAGATACGCAGTATTTT
V: TRBV6-2/TRBV6-3; size: once; J: TRBJ2-6; D: TRBD1; CDR3: CASRLQDRAGANVLTF; DNA: TGTGCCAGCAGACTTCAGGACAGGGCTGGGGCCAACGTCCTGACTTTC
V: TRBV28; size: -; J: TRBJ2-3; D: -; CDR3: CASSFSGTQYF; DNA: TGTGCCAGCAGTTTTTCGGGTACGCAGTATTTT
V: TRBV7-9; size: -; J: TRBJ1-2; D: -; CDR3: CASSRNTNYGYTF; DNA: TGTGCCAGCAGCCGGAACACCAACTATGGCTACACCTTC
V: TRBV15; size: -; J: TRBJ1-1; D: TRBD1; CDR3: CATSRTPQGANTEAFF; DNA: TGTGCCACCAGCAGAACACCTCAGGGGGCGAACACTGAAGCTTTCTTT
V: TRBV24-1; size: -; J: TRBJ2-5; D: TRBD2; CDR3: CATSGGLAWETQYF; DNA: TGTGCCACCAGTGGGGGACTAGCGTGGGAGACCCAGTACTTC
V: TRBV6-1; size: -; J: TRBJ2-4; D: -; CDR3: CASKAEELAKNIQYF; DNA: TGTGCCAGCAAGGCGGAAGAACTAGCCAAAAACATTCAGTACTTC
V: TRBV7-2; size: -; J: TRBJ1-5; D: -; CDR3: CASSLRVGGQPQHF; DNA: TGTGCCAGCAGCTTACGGGTAGGGGGTCAGCCCCAGCATTTT
V: TRBV7-6; size: -; J: TRBJ2-1; D: -; CDR3: CASSVGDEQFF; DNA: TGTGCCAGCAGCGTGGGTGATGAGCAGTTCTTC
V: TRBV10-3; size: -; J: TRBJ2-5; D: -; CDR3: CASRGGPGETQYF; DNA: TGTGCCTCAAGGGGGGGGCCGGGAGAGACCCAGTACTTC
V: TRBV19; size: -; J: TRBJ2-7; D: -; CDR3: CASSMARDYEQYF; DNA: TGTGCCAGTAGTATGGCCAGGGATTACGAGCAGTACTTC
V: TRBV6-1; size: -; J: TRBJ2-1; D: -; CDR3: CASRESRISFF; DNA: TGTGCCAGCAGGGAAAGTCGAATTTCCTTCTTC
V: TRBV28; size: -; J: TRBJ1-5; D: -; CDR3: CASSPQGRGNQPQHF; DNA: TGTGCCAGCAGCCCACAGGGACGGGGCAATCAGCCCCAGCATTTT
V: TRBV6-5; size: -; J: TRBJ1-1; D: TRBD1; CDR3: CASSYSTGSGTEAFF; DNA: TGTGCCAGCAGTTACTCGACAGGGTCGGGCACTGAAGCTTTCTTT
V: TRBV7-2; size: few; J: TRBJ2-5; D: TRBD2; CDR3: CASSPLAGAGGTQYF; DNA: TGTGCCAGCAGCCCACTAGCGGGGGCCGGAGGGACCCAGTACTTC
V: TRBV30; size: few; J: TRBJ2-5; D: -; CDR3: CAWSQTGARGETQYF; DNA: TGTGCCTGGAGTCAAACCGGGGCGAGGGGAGAGACCCAGTACTTC
V: TRBV20-1; size: -; J: TRBJ2-7; D: TRBD2; CDR3: CSAQTSGGSYEQYF; DNA: TGCAGTGCCCAGACTAGCGGGGGCTCCTACGAGCAGTACTTC
V: TRBV25-1; size: few; J: TRBJ1-6; D: -; CDR3: CASNRGVGTPLHF; DNA: TGTGCCAGCAACCGGGGGGTAGGGACACCCCTCCACTTT
V: TRBV6-1; size: -; J: TRBJ1-1; D: TRBD1; CDR3: CASSRQGALTEAFF; DNA: TGTGCCAGCAGTCGACAGGGTGCACTCACTGAAGCTTTCTTT
V: TRBV6-1; size: -; J: TRBJ1-3; D: -; CDR3: CASSETMENTIYF; DNA: TGTGCCAGCAGTGAAACCATGGAAAACACCATATATTTT
V: TRBV7-9; size: -; J: TRBJ2-7; D: TRBD1; CDR3: CASSVPGQGSEQYF; DNA: TGTGCCAGCAGCGTCCCGGGACAGGGGAGTGAGCAGTACTTC
V: TRBV7-6; size: -; J: TRBJ1-5; D: -; CDR3: CASSLGSRDTHNQPQHF; DNA: TGTGCCAGCAGCTTGGGAAGCCGGGACACCCATAATCAGCCCCAGCATTTT
V: TRBV29-1; size: -; J: TRBJ2-3; D: TRBD1; CDR3: CSVGQGASDTQYF; DNA: TGCAGCGTTGGACAGGGGGCATCAGATACGCAGTATTTT
V: TRBV28; size: few; J: TRBJ1-2; D: TRBD1; CDR3: CASSSGQFYGYTF; DNA: TGTGCCAGCAGTTCGGGACAGTTCTATGGCTACACCTTC
V: TRBV11-3; size: -; J: TRBJ2-5; D: -; CDR3: CASSLDRQGETQYF; DNA: TGTGCCAGCAGCTTAGATCGGCAGGGGGAGACCCAGTACTTC
V: TRBV28; size: few; J: TRBJ1-5; D: TRBD1; CDR3: CASTPTGPSNQPQHF; DNA: TGTGCCAGCACCCCGACAGGGCCTAGCAATCAGCCCCAGCATTTT
V: TRBV15; size: -; J: TRBJ2-1; D: TRBD2; CDR3: CATTIGPGGGDNEQFF; DNA: TGTGCCACCACCATAGGGCCCGGGGGGGGCGACAATGAGCAGTTCTTC
V: TRBV10-3; size: -; J: TRBJ2-3; D: -; CDR3: CAISEGESTDTQYF; DNA: TGTGCCATCAGTGAGGGGGAGAGTACAGATACGCAGTATTTT
V: TRBV19; size: -; J: TRBJ1-6; D: -; CDR3: CASTPLADNSPLHF; DNA: TGTGCCAGTACCCCCCTAGCTGATAATTCACCCCTCCACTTT
V: TRBV30; size: -; J: TRBJ1-1; D: -; CDR3: CAWSGDTEAFF; DNA: TGTGCCTGGAGTGGGGACACTGAAGCTTTCTTT
V: TRBV6-4; size: few; J: TRBJ1-6; D: TRBD1; CDR3: CASSEVDRDNSPLHF; DNA: TGTGCCAGCAGTGAGGTTGACAGGGACAATTCACCCCTCCACTTT
V: TRBV6-1; size: -; J: TRBJ2-7; D: -; CDR3: CASSEMRAPPAF; DNA: TGTGCCAGCAGTGAAATGAGGGCTCCACCCGCATTC
V: TRBV24-1; size: -; J: TRBJ2-1; D: -; CDR3: CATSDQTAFSYNEQFF; DNA: TGTGCCACCAGTGACCAAACAGCGTTCTCCTACAATGAGCAGTTCTTC
V: TRBV28; size: -; J: TRBJ2-2; D: -; CDR3: CASSLSGGYTGELFF; DNA: TGTGCCAGCAGTTTATCAGGGGGGTACACCGGGGAGCTGTTTTTT
V: TRBV7-9; size: medium-sized; J: TRBJ2-7; D: -; CDR3: CASSLGEGGRQYF; DNA: TGTGCCAGCAGCTTAGGTGAGGGCGGACGGCAGTACTTC
V: TRBV7-8; size: -; J: TRBJ2-3; D: -; CDR3: CASSPYGGTDTQYF; DNA: TGTGCCAGCAGCCCCTACGGCGGCACAGATACGCAGTATTTT
V: TRBV6-5; size: large; J: TRBJ2-7; D: -; CDR3: CASSYPESYEQYF; DNA: TGTGCCAGCAGTTACCCCGAATCCTACGAGCAGTACTTC
V: TRBV19; size: -; J: TRBJ1-1; D: -; CDR3: CASSTTGGRTEAFF; DNA: TGTGCCAGTAGTACGACGGGGGGAAGGACTGAAGCTTTCTTT